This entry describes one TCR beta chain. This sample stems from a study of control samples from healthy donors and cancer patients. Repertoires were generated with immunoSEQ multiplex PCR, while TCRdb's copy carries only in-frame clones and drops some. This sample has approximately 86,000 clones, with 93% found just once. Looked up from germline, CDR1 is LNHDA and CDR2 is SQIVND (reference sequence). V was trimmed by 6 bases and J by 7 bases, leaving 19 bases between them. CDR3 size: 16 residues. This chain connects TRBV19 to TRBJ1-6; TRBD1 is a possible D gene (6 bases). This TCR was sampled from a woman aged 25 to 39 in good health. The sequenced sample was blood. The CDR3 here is CASSTGLLGGNSPLHF. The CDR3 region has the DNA TGTGCCAGTAGCACCGGGCTACTGGGGGGCAATTCACCCCTCCACTTT.